These 26 T cell receptor beta chains were all obtained from the same sample, sequenced in a study of identical twins. TCRdb analysed the 5' RACE reads with MiXCR anew, one entry per CDR3 protein. In the table there are 1,800,000 or so distinct CDR3 sequences, around 29% of which are singletons. Sequenced material: cord blood. The source is a newborn girl in good health.

A few counts support this clonotype. The chain has TRBV5-5 and TRBJ2-7; D is undetermined. The germline CDR1 and CDR2 sequences are SGHKS and YYEKEE (reference sequence). V lost 1 base to trimming and J lost 7 bases, with 12 bases between them. The CDR3 totals 13 residues. The CDR3 reads CASSLPDTEEQYF. The CDR3 nucleotides read TGTGCCAGCAGCTTGCCCGACACCGAGGAGCAGTACTTC.

This clonotype was counted only a few times. The genes are TRBV11-2 and TRBJ2-3; 7 bases are shared with TRBD1. The CDR3 loop spans 14 amino acids. V lost 7 bases to trimming and J lost 3 bases; unmatched junction nucleotides: 7. CDR1 and CDR2 (germline): SGHAT, FQNNGV. CDR3 in amino acids: CASTEDRITDTQYF. The CDR3 nucleotides are TGTGCCAGCACCGAGGACAGGATAACAGATACGCAGTATTTT.

This chain connects TRBV5-1 to TRBJ2-7; 7 bases are a match to TRBD1. The V segment lost 0 bases and the J segment 7 bases; nucleotides outside the gene matches: 7. Per the germline V gene, CDR1 is SGHRS and CDR2 is YFSETQ. The CDR3 contains 14 residues. The CDR3 region has the DNA TGCGCCAGCAGCTTGGGAACGACAGGGATGGAGCAGTACTTC. It translates to CASSLGTTGMEQYF.

This rearrangement joins TRBV10-3 to TRBJ2-5; D unclear. The V gene lost 4 bases and the J gene lost 0 bases, with 12 bases spanning the gap. Germline CDR1 and CDR2: ENHRY and SYGVKD. The CDR3 consists of 15 residues. The CDR3 reads CAISAVVADQETQYF. CDR3 DNA: TGTGCCATCAGTGCCGTGGTAGCCGACCAAGAGACCCAGTACTTC.

This clonotype was counted between two and nine times. This chain uses TRBV27 with TRBJ2-1; no clear D. V lost 1 base to trimming and J lost 15 bases, with 13 bases between them. The CDR3 has 12 amino acids. Germline lookup yields CDR1 MNHEY and CDR2 SMNVEV (reference sequence). This CDR3 is CASSLWVLGLFF. CDR3 nucleotides: TGTGCCAGCAGTTTATGGGTCCTAGGCCTGTTCTTC.

This chain connects TRBV28 to TRBJ2-7, with D hard to call. CDR1 and CDR2 from the germline V gene are MDHEN and SYDVKM. The CDR3 loop spans 13 amino acids. Trimming shortened V by 5 bases and J by 6 bases, and 14 bases separated the two germline ends. This CDR3 reads CASSTSRFVEQYF. DNA of the CDR3: TGTGCCAGCAGTACCAGCCGTTTTGTCGAGCAGTACTTC.

This clonotype was detected ten times or more. The genes are TRBV12-3 or TRBV12-4 and TRBJ1-2; D might be TRBD1 (5 bases). Between the trimmed V and J ends, which lost 3 bases and 5 bases, there was a span of 10 bases. The CDR3 runs 13 residues. CDR3 sequence: CASSFRPGYGYTF. DNA of the CDR3: TGTGCCAGCAGTTTCCGCCCAGGGTATGGCTACACCTTC.

This clonotype showed up just a few times. The chain uses TRBV20-1 and TRBJ2-7, with D tentatively TRBD1 (6 bases). CDR1 is DFQATT, CDR2 SNEGSKA, per germline (reference sequence). V lost 2 bases to trimming and J lost 5 bases, with 13 bases between them. There are 13 residues in the CDR3. CDR3 in DNA: TGCAGTGCTAGAACCGGCAGGGGCGACGAGCAGTACTTC. This sequence encodes CSARTGRGDEQYF.

The chain carries TRBV7-9 and TRBJ2-1; weak D call: TRBD2 (5 bases). Near its end, the DNA agrees better with TRBJ2-7, so the J call may be wrong. This CDR3 spans 15 amino acids. CDR1 and CDR2 from the germline V gene are SEHNR and FQNEAQ (reference sequence). The CDR3 bases are TGTGCCAGCAGCCCTAGAGTCGGGGTACGGAATGAGCAGTACTTC. It yields the protein CASSPRVGVRNEQYF.

The chain recombines TRBV11-1 with TRBJ1-1; D remains unclear. CDR1 and CDR2 (germline): SGHAT, FQDESV (reference sequence). This CDR3 contains 13 residues. Trimming left V 1 base short and J 3 bases short, with 6 bases between. The CDR3 loop is CASSLGIHTEAFF. In DNA form, the CDR3 reads TGTGCCAGCAGCTTAGGGATCCACACTGAAGCTTTCTTT.

V usage is TRBV29-1 and J usage is TRBJ2-1, with 9 positions matching TRBD2. The CDR3 is 16 residues long. Germline-derived CDR1 and CDR2 are SQVTM and ANQGSEA. Trimming cost V 4 bases and J 8 bases; bases outside gene matches: 15. The CDR3 DNA is TGCAGCGTTGTTGGTACGGCTAGCGGGAACCACGATGAGCAGTTCTTC. Amino acid sequence: CSVVGTASGNHDEQFF.

This rearrangement joins TRBV7-2 to TRBJ1-1; 7 nucleotides align to TRBD1. The CDR3 extends over 14 amino acids. J lost 5 bases, V lost 1 base, and 4 bases had no gene match. Germline CDR1 and CDR2: SGHTA and FQGNSA. The DNA of the CDR3 is TGTGCCAGCAGCTTAGACAACAGGGGAACTGAAGCTTTCTTT. Translation gives CASSLDNRGTEAFF.

This chain connects TRBV29-1 to TRBJ2-1; D is possibly TRBD2 (5 bases). Trimming shortened V by 0 bases and J by 6 bases, and 12 bases separated the two germline ends. Germline CDR1 SQVTM, CDR2 ANQGSEA. This CDR3 comprises 14 residues. The CDR3 loop is CSVEDQARGNEQFF. Written as DNA, the CDR3 is TGCAGCGTTGAAGATCAGGCCCGGGGCAATGAGCAGTTCTTC.

The chain is built from TRBV24-1 and TRBJ2-1, with D unresolved. Trimming took off 5 bases at V and 8 bases at J, with 6 bases between the two ends. The CDR3 runs to 11 residues. CDR1 is KGHDR and CDR2 is SFDVKD in the germline V gene. The CDR3 coding sequence is TGTGCCACCAGTGTCGCCCATGAGCAGTTCTTC. It encodes CATSVAHEQFF.

This sequence joins TRBV20-1 and TRBJ2-1; 7 nucleotides align to TRBD2. V lost 4 bases, J lost 8 bases, and 5 bases stayed unmatched. CDR1 DFQATT and CDR2 SNEGSKA come from the germline V gene (reference sequence). The CDR3 length is 12 residues. CDR3 loop: CSAMPGGYEQFF. CDR3 nucleotide sequence: TGCAGTGCTATGCCCGGGGGGTATGAGCAGTTCTTC.

A few counts support this clonotype. The chain links TRBV11-2 to TRBJ2-1, with D possibly TRBD1 on 6 matching bases. V lost 5 bases, J lost 8 bases, and 13 bases lay in between. The CDR3 is 13 amino acids. Germline values: CDR1 SGHAT, CDR2 FQNNGV. CDR3 residues: CASSIQQGHEQFF. For the CDR3, the DNA is TGTGCCAGCAGCATTCAACAGGGTCATGAGCAGTTCTTC.

In its sample, this clonotype was seen many times. The chain couples TRBV10-3 to TRBJ2-1; D remains ambiguous. From germline, CDR1 is ENHRY and CDR2 SYGVKD. V was cut by 3 bases and J by 8 bases, with 11 bases left in between. The CDR3 sequence is 13 residues long. CDR3 loop: CAISDYLTYEQFF. In nucleotides, the CDR3 is TGTGCCATCAGTGATTACCTGACCTATGAGCAGTTCTTC.

This clonotype was found a few times. This chain connects TRBV2 to TRBJ2-5, with unresolved D. V dropped 2 bases and J dropped 6 bases, with 10 bases sitting between them. Per germline, CDR1 SNHLY and CDR2 FYNNEI. This CDR3 region has 13 residues. The CDR3 region is CASSESEGKTQYF. The CDR3 region has the DNA TGTGCCAGCAGTGAATCGGAAGGGAAGACCCAGTACTTC.

CDR3 sequence: CASSFRLAGGQSTQYF. CDR3 sequence (DNA): TGCGCCAGCAGCTTTCGATTAGCGGGAGGGCAAAGTACGCAGTATTTT. This chain joins TRBV5-1 and TRBJ2-3, with 11 bases lining up with TRBD2. Germline lookup yields CDR1 SGHRS and CDR2 YFSETQ. V lost 2 bases, J lost 8 bases, and 10 bases stayed unmatched. The CDR3 extends over 16 amino acids.

This clonotype occurred a few times. The genes are TRBV2 and TRBJ2-4; 10 positions match TRBD2. J gave up 13 bases and V 4 bases, and 10 bases lay outside the gene matches. The CDR3 is 14 amino acids. CDR1 and CDR2 from the germline V gene are SNHLY and FYNNEI. The CDR3: CASSGAGGPLEQYF. In DNA, the CDR3 is TGTGCCAGCAGTGGAGCGGGAGGGCCGTTAGAGCAGTACTTC.

With regard to this clonotype: The limits of the CDR3 on the DNA are not certain, so only TCRdb's listed CDR3 is given. The J gene is TRBJ1-1, the V gene TRBV7-2; the tabulated D call, TRBD1, remains unverified against the DNA. The V gene's germline CDR1 is SGHTA and CDR2 FQGNSA. The CDR3 contains 16 residues when both ends are counted. CDR3: CASSRGQVSLFTEAFF.

The CDR3 coding sequence is TGTGCAAGTCGCTTAGCGACCGGGACTAGCGGGACGTGTCCCTTCTACGAGCAGTACTTC. Translating it yields CASRLATGTSGTCPFYEQYF. The J gene is TRBJ2-7, the V gene TRBV12-2; the table names TRBD2, a call not compared with the DNA. TRBV12-2 has pseudogene status. CDR3 length: 20 amino acids.

The J gene is TRBJ2-5, the V gene TRBV6-1; D is ambiguous. V lost 7 bases and J lost 6, with 15 bases in between. Germline loops: CDR1 MNHNS, CDR2 SASEGT. The CDR3 loop spans 13 amino acids. The CDR3 loop reads CASIDPGEKTQYF. CDR3 coding DNA: TGTGCCAGCATAGATCCGGGCGAGAAGACCCAGTACTTC.

The rearrangement links TRBV12-3 or TRBV12-4 to TRBJ2-1, with 8 nucleotides matching TRBD1. The CDR3 totals 15 residues. With V trimmed by 6 bases and J by 8 bases, 12 bases remained unmatched. The CDR3: CASRPGGRGVDEQFF. The CDR3 DNA reads TGTGCCAGCAGACCAGGGGGCCGTGGCGTAGATGAGCAGTTCTTC.

This clonotype was counted a few times. The CDR3 spells CASSVVQSSYNEQFF. The CDR3 DNA sequence: TGTGCCAGCAGCGTAGTTCAAAGCTCCTACAATGAGCAGTTCTTC. The chain has TRBV9 and TRBJ2-1; D unclear. Trimming removed 0 bases at V and 0 bases at J, with 7 bases between. The CDR3 extends over 15 amino acids. Germline values: CDR1 SGDLS, CDR2 YYNGEE.

The table lists this clonotype with a few counts. This chain connects TRBV28 to TRBJ2-5, with TRBD2 identical over 13 bases. CDR3 length: 16 amino acids. Trimming cost V 7 bases and J 7 bases; bases outside gene matches: 12. Germline CDR1 is MDHEN and CDR2 is SYDVKM. DNA of the CDR3: TGTGCCAGCACCATGGGAGGACTAGCGGGAGAGGGGACCCAGTACTTC. Translation gives CASTMGGLAGEGTQYF.